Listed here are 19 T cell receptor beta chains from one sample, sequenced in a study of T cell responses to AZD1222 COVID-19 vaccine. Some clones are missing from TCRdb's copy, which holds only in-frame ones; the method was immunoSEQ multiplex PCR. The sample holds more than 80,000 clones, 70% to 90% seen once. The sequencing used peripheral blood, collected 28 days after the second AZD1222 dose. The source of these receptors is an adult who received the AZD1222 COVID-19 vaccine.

CDR3 nucleotides: TGTGCCAGCAGCTTTCCGGGGGCACACAATCAGCCCCAGCATTTT. This encodes CASSFPGAHNQPQHF. This chain joins TRBV7-2 and TRBJ1-5; possibly TRBD1 for D (6 bases). The CDR3 sequence is 15 residues long. V shed 3 bases and J shed 3 bases, with 12 bases lying between them. Germline V lookup: CDR1 SGHTA, CDR2 FQGNSA.

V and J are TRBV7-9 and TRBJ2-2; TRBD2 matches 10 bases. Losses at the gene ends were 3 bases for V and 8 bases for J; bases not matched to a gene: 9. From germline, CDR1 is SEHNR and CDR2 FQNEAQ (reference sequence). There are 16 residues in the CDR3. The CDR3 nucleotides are TGTGCCAGCAGCTTGGGATCTAGCGGGAGTTTTGGGGAGCTGTTTTTT. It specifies CASSLGSSGSFGELFF.

For the CDR3, the DNA is TGTGCCAGTAGTATGTTCACAATCTCTGGAAACACCATATATTTT. It yields the protein CASSMFTISGNTIYF. The chain couples TRBV19 to TRBJ1-3, with D unclear. Germline-derived CDR1 and CDR2 are LNHDA and SQIVND (reference sequence). Between the trimmed V and J ends, which lost 3 bases and 0 bases, there was a span of 9 bases. The CDR3 length is 15 residues.

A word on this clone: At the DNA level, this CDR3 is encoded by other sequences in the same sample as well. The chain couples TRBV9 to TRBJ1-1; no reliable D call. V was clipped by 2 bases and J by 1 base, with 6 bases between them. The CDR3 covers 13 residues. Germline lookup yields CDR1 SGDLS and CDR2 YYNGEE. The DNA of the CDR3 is TGTGCCAGCAGCGTGGCGGGGAACACTGAAGCTTTCTTT. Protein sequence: CASSVAGNTEAFF.

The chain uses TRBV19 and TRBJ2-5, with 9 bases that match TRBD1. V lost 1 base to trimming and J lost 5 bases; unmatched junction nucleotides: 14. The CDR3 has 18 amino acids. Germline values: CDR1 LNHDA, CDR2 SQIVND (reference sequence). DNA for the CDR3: TGTGCCAGTAGTATAGTGGGACCGTCCGGGACAGGGTCGGAGACCCAGTACTTC. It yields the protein CASSIVGPSGTGSETQYF.

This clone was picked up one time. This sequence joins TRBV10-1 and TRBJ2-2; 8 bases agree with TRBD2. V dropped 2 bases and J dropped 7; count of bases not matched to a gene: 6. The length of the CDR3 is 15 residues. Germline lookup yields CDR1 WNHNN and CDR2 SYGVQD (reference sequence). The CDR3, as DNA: TGCGCCAGCAGTGAGGCGGGGGGTTCTAGCGGGGAGCTGTTTTTT. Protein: CASSEAGGSSGELFF.

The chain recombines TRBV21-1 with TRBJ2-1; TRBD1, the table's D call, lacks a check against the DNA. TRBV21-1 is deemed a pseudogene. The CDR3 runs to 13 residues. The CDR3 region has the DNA TGTGCCAGCTGGGACAGGAGGTGTGATGAGCAGTTCTTC. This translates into CASWDRRCDEQFF.

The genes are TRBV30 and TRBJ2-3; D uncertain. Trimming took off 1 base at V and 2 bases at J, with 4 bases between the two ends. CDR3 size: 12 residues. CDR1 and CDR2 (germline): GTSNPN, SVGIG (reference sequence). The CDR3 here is CAWSAYTDTQYF. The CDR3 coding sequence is TGTGCCTGGAGTGCCTACACAGATACGCAGTATTTT.

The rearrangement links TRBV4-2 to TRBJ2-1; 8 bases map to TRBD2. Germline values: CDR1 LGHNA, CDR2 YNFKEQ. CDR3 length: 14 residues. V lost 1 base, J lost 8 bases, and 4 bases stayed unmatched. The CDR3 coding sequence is TGTGCCAGCAGCCAAGCCCGGACTAGCTATGAGCAGTTCTTC. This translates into CASSQARTSYEQFF.

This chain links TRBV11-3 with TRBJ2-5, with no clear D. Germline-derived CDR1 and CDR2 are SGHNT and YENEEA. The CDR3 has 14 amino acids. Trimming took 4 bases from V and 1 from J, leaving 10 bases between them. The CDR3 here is CASSSPETQETQYF. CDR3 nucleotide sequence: TGTGCCAGCAGCTCCCCGGAGACCCAAGAGACCCAGTACTTC.

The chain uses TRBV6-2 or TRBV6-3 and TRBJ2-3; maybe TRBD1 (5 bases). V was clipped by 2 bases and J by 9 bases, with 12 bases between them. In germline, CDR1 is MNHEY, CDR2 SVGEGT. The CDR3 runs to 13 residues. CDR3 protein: CASSYPGSGTQYF. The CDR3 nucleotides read TGTGCCAGCAGTTACCCCGGTTCAGGGACGCAGTATTTT.

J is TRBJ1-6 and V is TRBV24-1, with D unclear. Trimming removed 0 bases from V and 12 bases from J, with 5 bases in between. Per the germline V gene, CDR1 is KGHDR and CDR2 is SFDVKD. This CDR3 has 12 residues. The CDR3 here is CATSDLYGPLHF. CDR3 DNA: TGTGCCACCAGTGATTTGTACGGACCCCTCCACTTT.

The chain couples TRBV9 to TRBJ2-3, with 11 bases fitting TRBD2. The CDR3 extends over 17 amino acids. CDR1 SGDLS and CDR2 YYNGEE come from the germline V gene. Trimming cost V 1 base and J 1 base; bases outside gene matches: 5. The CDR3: CASSVIAGGPGTDTQYF. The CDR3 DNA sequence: TGTGCCAGCAGCGTAATAGCGGGAGGGCCGGGCACAGATACGCAGTATTTT.

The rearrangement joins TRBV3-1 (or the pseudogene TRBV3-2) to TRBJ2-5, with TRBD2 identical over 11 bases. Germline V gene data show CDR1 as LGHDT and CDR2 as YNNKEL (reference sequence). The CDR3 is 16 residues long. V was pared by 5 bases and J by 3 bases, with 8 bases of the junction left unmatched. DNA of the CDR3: TGTGCCAGCAGCACCCTCCTAGCGGGAGGAAAAGAGACCCAGTACTTC. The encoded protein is CASSTLLAGGKETQYF.

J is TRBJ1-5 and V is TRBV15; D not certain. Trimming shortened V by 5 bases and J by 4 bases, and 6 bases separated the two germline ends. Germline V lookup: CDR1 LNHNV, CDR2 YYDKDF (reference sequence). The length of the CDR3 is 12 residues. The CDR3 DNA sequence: TGTGCCACCAGCGGTTGGAATCAGCCCCAGCATTTT. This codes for CATSGWNQPQHF.

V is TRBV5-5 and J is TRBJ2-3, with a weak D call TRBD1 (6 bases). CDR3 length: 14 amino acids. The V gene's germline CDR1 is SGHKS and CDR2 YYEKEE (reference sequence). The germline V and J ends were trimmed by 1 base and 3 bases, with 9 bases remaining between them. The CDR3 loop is CASSLTGSTDTQYF. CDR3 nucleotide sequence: TGTGCCAGCAGCTTGACAGGGAGTACAGATACGCAGTATTTT. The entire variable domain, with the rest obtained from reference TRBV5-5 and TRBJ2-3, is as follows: DAGVTQSPTHLIKTRGQQVTLRCSPISGHKSVSWYQQVLGQGPQFIFQYYEKEERGRGNFPDRFSARQFPNYSSELNVNALLLGDSALYLCASSLTGSTDTQYFGPGTRLTVL.

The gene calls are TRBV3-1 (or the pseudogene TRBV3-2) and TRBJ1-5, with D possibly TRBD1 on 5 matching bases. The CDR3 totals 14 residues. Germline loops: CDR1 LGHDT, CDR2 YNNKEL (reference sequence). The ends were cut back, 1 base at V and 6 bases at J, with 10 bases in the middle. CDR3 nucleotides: TGTGCCAGCAGCCAAGGTCGGGGGACTCAGCCCCAGCATTTT. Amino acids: CASSQGRGTQPQHF.

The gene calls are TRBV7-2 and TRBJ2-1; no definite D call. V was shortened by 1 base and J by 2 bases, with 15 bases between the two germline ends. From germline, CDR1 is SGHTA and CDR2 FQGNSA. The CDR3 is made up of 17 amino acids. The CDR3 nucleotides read TGTGCCAGCAGCTTAGTTCACCTGGCAGGAACCTACAATGAGCAGTTCTTC. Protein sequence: CASSLVHLAGTYNEQFF.

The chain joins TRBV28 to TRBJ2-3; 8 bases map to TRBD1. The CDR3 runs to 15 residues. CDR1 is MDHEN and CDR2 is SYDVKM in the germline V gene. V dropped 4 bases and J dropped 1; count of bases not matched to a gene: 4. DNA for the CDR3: TGTGCCAGCAGTTCAGGGGGCGCCGGCACAGATACGCAGTATTTT. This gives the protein CASSSGGAGTDTQYF.